The 7 T cell receptor beta chains below all came from one sample that was sequenced in a study of technical replicates of blood from several donors (dated by TCRdb to 2017 to 2019). Library generation was performed with the immunoSEQ multiplex PCR assay. TCRdb re-hosts the immuneACCESS table, in-frame sequences only. Its copies lack some clones; in the studies checked, an unresolved V gene accounts for under half of them, and the cause for the rest is not known. Across this sample there are 70,000 to 85,000 clones, with around 95% seen only once. The ten largest clones represent about 0.22% of the sample. The sample was T cells isolated from PBMCs. These receptor sequences come from a human donor in good health.

The chain combines TRBV28 with TRBJ1-1; 7 nucleotides agree with TRBD1. Looked up from germline, CDR1 is MDHEN and CDR2 is SYDVKM. This CDR3 spans 15 amino acids. Unmatched junction bases numbered 10, after V lost 5 bases and J lost 4 bases. The CDR3 region has the DNA TGTGCCAGCAGTCCCGTATCCACAGGGGCCACTGAAGCTTTCTTT. Its protein is CASSPVSTGATEAFF.

V usage is TRBV7-9 and J usage is TRBJ2-7; D is unresolved. This CDR3 has 11 residues. The germline V and J ends were trimmed by 4 bases and 5 bases, with 6 bases remaining between them. Germline-derived CDR1 and CDR2 are SEHNR and FQNEAQ (reference sequence). The CDR3 spells CASSSFHEQYF. CDR3 sequence (DNA): TGTGCCAGCAGCTCCTTCCACGAGCAGTACTTC.

V usage is TRBV30 and J usage is TRBJ2-7; tentative D call: TRBD1 (6 bases). Germline loops: CDR1 GTSNPN, CDR2 SVGIG (reference sequence). V lost 5 bases to trimming and J lost 0 bases, with 11 bases between them. The CDR3 extends over 13 amino acids. In DNA, the CDR3 is TGTGCCTGGGGACAGTCCCCCTCCTACGAGCAGTACTTC. It codes for CAWGQSPSYEQYF.

This clone was counted only a few times. J is TRBJ1-1 and V is TRBV10-3, with TRBD1 identical over 7 bases. J lost 3 bases, V lost 7 bases, and 5 bases had no gene match. CDR1 and CDR2 from the germline V gene are ENHRY and SYGVKD. This CDR3 comprises 13 residues. The CDR3 DNA follows: TGTGCCATCACCGACAGGGTAGACACTGAAGCTTTCTTT. Protein sequence: CAITDRVDTEAFF.

The genes are TRBV19 and TRBJ2-7; TRBD2 aligns across 8 bases. CDR1 and CDR2 (germline): LNHDA, SQIVND (reference sequence). V trimming: 5 bases; J trimming: 7 bases; junction bases outside the gene matches: 16. The CDR3 totals 16 residues. CDR3: CASSPRGGAQRREQYF. For the CDR3, the DNA is TGTGCCAGTAGTCCTCGGGGGGGGGCGCAAAGGCGGGAGCAGTACTTC.

The rearrangement links TRBV2 to TRBJ1-4, with 7 bases lining up with TRBD1. The CDR3 is 13 amino acids. The V gene's germline CDR1 is SNHLY and CDR2 FYNNEI. V lost 7 bases and J lost 8; bases outside the gene matches: 7. CDR3 bases: TGTGCCAGCACCGGACAGGTCGAGGAAAAACTGTTTTTT. Its protein is CASTGQVEEKLFF.

The genes are TRBV10-2 and TRBJ1-5; no definite D call. The germline gives CDR1 WSHSY, CDR2 SAAADI. V was trimmed by 4 bases and J by 2 bases, leaving 9 bases between them. CDR3 length: 14 amino acids. DNA of the CDR3: TGCGCCAGCAGTGTTGGTGGAGGCAATCAGCCCCAGCATTTT. Residues: CASSVGGGNQPQHF.